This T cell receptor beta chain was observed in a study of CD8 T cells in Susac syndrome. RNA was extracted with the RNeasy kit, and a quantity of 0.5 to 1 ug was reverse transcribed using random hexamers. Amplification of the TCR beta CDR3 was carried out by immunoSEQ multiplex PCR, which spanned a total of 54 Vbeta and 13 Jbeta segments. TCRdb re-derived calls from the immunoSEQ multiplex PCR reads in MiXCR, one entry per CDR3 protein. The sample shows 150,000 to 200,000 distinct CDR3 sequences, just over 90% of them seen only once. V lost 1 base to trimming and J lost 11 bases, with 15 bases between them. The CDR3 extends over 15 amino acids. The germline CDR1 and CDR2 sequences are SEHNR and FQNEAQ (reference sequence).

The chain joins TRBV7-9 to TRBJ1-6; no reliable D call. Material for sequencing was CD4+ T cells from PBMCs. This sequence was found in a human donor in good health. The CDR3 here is CASSLGAVTATPLHF. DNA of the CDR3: TGTGCCAGCAGCTTAGGCGCCGTGACGGCAACACCCCTCCACTTT.